The 14 T cell receptor beta chains below come from one sample, sequenced in a study of T cell responses to AZD1222 COVID-19 vaccine. The method was immunoSEQ multiplex PCR; TCRdb's version includes in-frame clones alone and lacks a portion of them. Here the sample spans 99,000 or so clones, approximately 92% being singletons. Sample: peripheral blood, taken 28 days after the second AZD1222 dose. The source is an adult who received the AZD1222 COVID-19 vaccine.

V gene TRBV7-8 combines with J gene TRBJ2-3; TRBD2 matches 12 bases. This CDR3 has 20 residues. CDR1 and CDR2 (germline): SGHVS, FQNEAQ. V gave up 0 bases and J gave up 6 bases; unmatched junction bases: 16. The CDR3 DNA sequence: TGTGCCAGCAGCTTAGCGAGGCCTAAGACTAGCGGGAGTGTGACGGATACGCAGTATTTT. Protein: CASSLARPKTSGSVTDTQYF.

The V call is TRBV7-2, the J call TRBJ2-7, with D unclear. Germline values: CDR1 SGHTA, CDR2 FQGNSA. The CDR3 extends over 14 amino acids. V was cut by 1 base and J by 3 bases, with 10 bases left in between. The CDR3, as DNA: TGTGCCAGCAGCTTAGGGGTGGTGTACTACGAGCAGTACTTC. Residues: CASSLGVVYYEQYF.

This rearrangement joins TRBV4-3 to TRBJ2-7; TRBD1 or TRBD2 may be the D gene (7 bases each). There are 15 residues in the CDR3. The ends were cut back, 0 bases at V and 4 bases at J, with 13 bases in the middle. Germline CDR1 and CDR2: LGHNA and YSLEER. The CDR3 reads CASSQDQGEGYEQYF. As DNA, the CDR3 is TGCGCCAGCAGCCAAGATCAGGGGGAGGGATACGAGCAGTACTTC.

The V call is TRBV5-1, the J call TRBJ1-1, with a possible D match to TRBD1 (6 bases). This CDR3 spans 14 amino acids. From germline, CDR1 is SGHRS and CDR2 YFSETQ. V was cut by 2 bases and J by 1 base, with 9 bases left in between. Here the CDR3 reads CASSFQGSNTEAFF. CDR3 bases: TGCGCCAGCAGCTTTCAGGGGTCGAACACTGAAGCTTTCTTT.

This clone has just one count. The V call is TRBV2, the J call TRBJ2-7, with D uncertain. The CDR3 extends over 14 amino acids. Germline assignment: CDR1 SNHLY and CDR2 FYNNEI. The V gene lost 6 bases and the J gene lost 5 bases, with 17 bases spanning the gap. The CDR3 DNA sequence: TGTGCCAGCAGGGTGAATCCGGCTCCCAACGAGCAGTACTTC. It encodes CASRVNPAPNEQYF.

The rearrangement uses TRBV6-5 and TRBJ2-3; TRBD2 matches at 8 bases. The ends lost 7 bases at V and 5 bases at J; junction bases unmatched: 8. The CDR3 loop spans 14 amino acids. Germline V gene lookup returns CDR1 MNHEY and CDR2 SVGAGI. The CDR3 DNA is TGTGCCAGCATCGGGAGGGAGAGTGAAGATACGCAGTATTTT. Protein: CASIGRESEDTQYF.

The chain is built from TRBV7-2 and TRBJ2-7; no clear D gene. V shed 5 bases and J shed 5 bases, with 13 bases lying between them. The CDR3 length is 13 residues. Germline CDR1 and CDR2: SGHTA and FQGNSA. The CDR3 protein is CASSPSSGHEQYF. The DNA for the CDR3 is TGTGCCAGCAGCCCCTCCTCCGGCCACGAGCAGTACTTC.

This clone was seen more than once but under ten times. The CDR3 DNA reads as TGTGCCACCAGTGATTGGACAGTAACTGAGCAGTTCTTC. Translating gives CATSDWTVTEQFF. The rearrangement joins TRBV24-1 to TRBJ2-1, with D possibly matching TRBD1 (6 bases). The V and J ends lost 2 bases and 9 bases respectively, with 10 bases between them. The V gene's germline CDR1 is KGHDR and CDR2 SFDVKD. The CDR3 length is 13 residues.

This clone was picked up a small number of times. The chain carries TRBV15 and TRBJ2-1; 8 bases match TRBD2. The germline V gene encodes CDR1 LNHNV and CDR2 YYDKDF (reference sequence). The CDR3 spans 18 residues. V shed 0 bases, J shed 6 bases, and the junction held 13 bases outside the gene matches. CDR3 DNA sequence: TGTGCCACCAGCAGAGATGGAGGAGCGGGCGGGGGGATCAATGAGCAGTTCTTC. Protein: CATSRDGGAGGGINEQFF.

The J gene is TRBJ2-7, the V gene TRBV19; D is uncertain. CDR3 length: 13 amino acids. V dropped 5 bases and J dropped 0 bases, with 8 bases sitting between them. Germline CDR1 and CDR2: LNHDA and SQIVND (reference sequence). CDR3 sequence: CASSRHSSYEQYF. The CDR3 DNA is TGTGCCAGTAGTCGGCACAGCTCCTACGAGCAGTACTTC.

The chain recombines TRBV7-3 with TRBJ2-2; TRBD1 agrees at 11 bases. The ends lost 2 bases at V and 6 bases at J; junction bases unmatched: 11. Per the germline V gene, CDR1 is SGHTA and CDR2 is FQGTGA. This CDR3 spans 18 amino acids. The CDR3 spells CASSLEAPGQGVAGELFF. CDR3 in DNA: TGTGCCAGCAGCTTAGAGGCCCCGGGACAGGGGGTGGCCGGGGAGCTGTTTTTT.

The rearrangement links TRBV19 to TRBJ2-4; a possible D gene is TRBD2 (6 bases). Trimming shortened V by 6 bases and J by 3 bases, and 21 bases separated the two germline ends. Per the germline V gene, CDR1 is LNHDA and CDR2 is SQIVND (reference sequence). This CDR3 region has 17 residues. Here the CDR3 DNA reads TGTGCCAGTAGCCCCCTTCGGTGGCGGGACGGCAAAAACATTCAGTACTTC. It is translated as CASSPLRWRDGKNIQYF.

The chain is built from TRBV7-9 and TRBJ2-3; D not certain. V was clipped by 4 bases and J by 2 bases, with 7 bases between them. Germline values: CDR1 SEHNR, CDR2 FQNEAQ (reference sequence). This CDR3 comprises 13 residues. The CDR3 bases are TGTGCCAGCAGCTACGGGCACACAGATACGCAGTATTTT. As protein: CASSYGHTDTQYF.

The chain uses TRBV10-3 and TRBJ1-1, with TRBD1 matching 8 bases. This CDR3 is 13 amino acids long. Unmatched junction bases numbered 2, after V lost 6 bases and J lost 2 bases. Germline V gene sequence: CDR1 ENHRY, CDR2 SYGVKD. DNA of the CDR3: TGTGCCATCAGGGACAGGGAAAACACTGAAGCTTTCTTT. Amino acids: CAIRDRENTEAFF.